These 20 T cell receptor beta chains were all obtained from the same sample, sequenced in a study of breast tumors, draining lymph nodes, adjacent tissues. Breast cancer patients provided tissue from their axillary draining lymph nodes. TCRdb reprocessed the multiplex PCR reads with MiXCR, giving one entry per CDR3 protein. The table includes more than 200,000 distinct CDR3 sequences, 32% detected once. The sample consisted of axillary lymph node tissue. The source is a female donor with breast cancer. Some clones in this sample may be carry-over from other donors' samples.

This clonotype was picked up many times. The chain carries TRBV11-2 and TRBJ1-4; D gene ambiguous. This CDR3 is 11 amino acids long. Trimming stripped 5 bases from V and 12 bases from J, with 10 bases between. The germline V gene encodes CDR1 SGHAT and CDR2 FQNNGV. CDR3 region: CASSAAAELFF. CDR3 bases: TGTGCCAGCAGCGCGGCAGCGGAACTGTTTTTT.

This clonotype was counted many times. The chain uses TRBV5-8 and TRBJ2-5; weak D call: TRBD1 (6 bases). The CDR3 is 14 residues long. Germline-derived CDR1 and CDR2 are SGHTS and YDEGEE. V lost 4 bases, J lost 4 bases, and 14 bases lay in between. Here the CDR3 reads CASSPTGNTETQYF. In nucleotides, the CDR3 is TGTGCCAGCAGCCCGACAGGAAATACAGAGACCCAGTACTTC.

This clonotype has at least ten counts. The gene calls are TRBV2 and TRBJ2-1; no definite D call. The CDR3 sequence is 11 residues long. CDR1 is SNHLY and CDR2 is FYNNEI in the germline V gene. Between the trimmed V and J ends, which lost 4 bases and 4 bases, there was a span of 2 bases. The CDR3 loop reads CASSVYNEQFF. CDR3 DNA: TGTGCCAGCAGTGTATACAATGAGCAGTTCTTC.

This clonotype was recorded at least ten times. The chain employs TRBV2 and TRBJ2-3; TRBD1 is a possible D gene (6 bases). Deletions cut 3 bases from V and 5 bases from J, with 15 bases between. Per the germline V gene, CDR1 is SNHLY and CDR2 is FYNNEI. The CDR3 totals 15 residues. The chain's CDR3 is CASSDRGVVLDTQYF. Written as DNA, the CDR3 is TGTGCCAGCAGTGACAGGGGCGTAGTATTAGATACGCAGTATTTT.

This clonotype has at least ten counts. The rearrangement links TRBV20-1 to TRBJ2-1; tentative D call: TRBD1 (5 bases). This CDR3 has 14 amino acids. V was cut by 6 bases and J by 3 bases, with 15 bases left in between. Germline V gene data show CDR1 as DFQATT and CDR2 as SNEGSKA (reference sequence). CDR3 in amino acids: CSATKGNHYNEQFF. The CDR3 DNA reads TGCAGTGCCACTAAGGGGAACCACTACAATGAGCAGTTCTTC.

The chain employs TRBV7-2 and TRBJ2-1; D is uncertain. Germline CDR1 SGHTA, CDR2 FQGNSA. Trimming removed 5 bases at V and 8 bases at J, with 19 bases between. This CDR3 is 15 amino acids long. The CDR3 DNA reads TGTGCCAGCAGCCAAGATAACACTAAATGGGATGAGCAGTTCTTC. Translating it yields CASSQDNTKWDEQFF.

Comments on this clonotype: A single base separates this from a much larger clone, so it may be a read error. This chain joins TRBV27 and TRBJ2-7; D may be TRBD1 (5 bases). The germline V and J ends were trimmed by 1 base and 8 bases, with 15 bases remaining between them. The CDR3 runs to 14 residues. CDR1 MNHEY and CDR2 SMNVEV come from the germline V gene (reference sequence). The CDR3 reads CASSLWQGGYKQYF. DNA of the CDR3: TGTGCCAGCAGTTTATGGCAGGGTGGATACAAGCAGTACTTC.

In the case of this clonotype: A read error may be the cause here, since a much bigger clone is one base away. The chain carries TRBV4-3 and TRBJ2-1, with D maybe TRBD2 (5 bases). The ends were cut back, 1 base at V and 2 bases at J, with 18 bases in the middle. Germline V gene sequence: CDR1 LGHNA, CDR2 YSLEER. The CDR3 is made up of 18 amino acids. For the CDR3, the DNA is TGCGCCAGCAGCCAAGTACTCCGAACTAGGGCCCCCTACAATGAGCAGTTCTTC. It is translated as CASSQVLRTRAPYNEQFF.

As concerns this clonotype: This clone may be a read error of a much larger clone one base away. The gene calls are TRBV7-2 and TRBJ2-7; 8 bases agree with TRBD2. This CDR3 region has 15 residues. Trimming took 7 bases from V and 12 from J; bases not matched to a gene: 20. The germline V gene encodes CDR1 SGHTA and CDR2 FQGNSA. The CDR3 nucleotides are TGTGCCAGCACCCAACTAGCGGCCGTAACGTCCCGGCGGTACTTC. Translation: CASTQLAAVTSRRYF. Using reference TRBV7-2 and TRBJ2-7 for the parts outside the CDR3, the full variable domain is GAGVSQSPSNKVTEKGKDVELRCDPISGHTALYWYRQSLGQGLEFLIYFQGNSAPDKSGLPSDRFSAERTGGSVSTLTIQRTQQEDSAVYLCASTQLAAVTSRRYFGPGTRLTVT.

This clonotype was seen repeatedly, ten times or more. This chain joins TRBV13 and TRBJ2-7, with 7 bases lining up with TRBD1. V gave up 3 bases and J gave up 6 bases; unmatched junction bases: 11. CDR1 is PRHDT, CDR2 FYEKMQ, per germline (reference sequence). The CDR3 has 15 residues. The CDR3: CASSFLRQGNGEQYF. The CDR3 nucleotides read TGTGCCAGCAGCTTCCTCCGACAGGGAAACGGCGAGCAGTACTTC.

At least ten counts were recorded for this clonotype. V usage is TRBV20-1 and J usage is TRBJ2-3, with 7 bases lining up with TRBD2. CDR3 size: 16 residues. The germline CDR1 and CDR2 sequences are DFQATT and SNEGSKA (reference sequence). The CDR3 here is CGRPPELAGVGDTQYF. The CDR3 DNA reads TGCGGTCGCCCTCCTGAGCTGGCGGGAGTAGGAGATACGCAGTATTTT.

Points on this clonotype: A much larger clone sits a single nucleotide away, making a read error possible. The conserved phenylalanine or tryptophan is not found at the CDR3 terminus, so this likely reflects a read error. No DNA is shown, since the ends of the CDR3 on it are uncertain; the CDR3 is the one TCRdb lists. The V and J genes are TRBV7-9 and TRBJ1-2; the table gives TRBD1 as D, unverified against the DNA. Germline V lookup: CDR1 SEHNR, CDR2 FQNEAQ (reference sequence). The CDR3 comprises 15 residues, both ends counted. CDR3 sequence reads: CASRGGQGVGYGYPL.

Regarding this clonotype: A much larger clone is a single base away; this may be a read error. The V gene is TRBV28, the J gene TRBJ2-5; TRBD1 aligns across 8 bases. The germline V gene encodes CDR1 MDHEN and CDR2 SYDVKM. The CDR3 runs 14 residues. The ends lost 4 bases at V and 3 bases at J; junction bases unmatched: 4. Here the CDR3 reads CASSSGGQEETQYF. The DNA for the CDR3 is TGTGCCAGCAGTTCTGGGGGACAGGAAGAGACCCAGTACTTC.

This sequence joins TRBV7-8 and TRBJ2-1; TRBD1 matches at 7 bases. Germline V CDR1 and CDR2: SGHVS, FQNEAQ. Germline trimming cut 8 bases from V and 8 bases from J; bases unmatched to any gene: 12. There are 14 residues in the CDR3. CDR3: CASVWTGFIDEQFF. Written as DNA, the CDR3 is TGTGCCAGCGTATGGACAGGCTTCATCGATGAGCAGTTCTTC.

This clonotype was found many times. The chain is built from TRBV4-3 and TRBJ1-4; 8 bases are shared with TRBD1. The CDR3 is 15 amino acids. Germline CDR1 reads LGHNA; CDR2 reads YSLEER. Germline trimming cut 2 bases from V and 6 bases from J; bases unmatched to any gene: 5. CDR3 sequence reads: CASSQQGQGDEKLFF. The CDR3 DNA sequence: TGCGCCAGCAGCCAACAAGGACAGGGAGATGAAAAACTGTTTTTT.

In this sample, this clonotype turned up a few times. The chain couples TRBV10-1 to TRBJ2-7, with TRBD2 matching 14 bases. The CDR3 contains 17 residues. Germline assignment: CDR1 WNHNN and CDR2 SYGVQD (reference sequence). The ends lost 6 bases at V and 3 bases at J; junction bases unmatched: 10. The CDR3 spells CASRDEGLAGASYEQYF. As DNA, the CDR3 is TGCGCCAGCAGGGATGAGGGACTAGCGGGGGCAAGCTACGAGCAGTACTTC.

This clonotype was detected only once. The chain joins TRBV5-1 to TRBJ1-2; 7 bases match TRBD1. Germline V gene lookup returns CDR1 SGHRS and CDR2 YFSETQ. The CDR3 extends over 16 amino acids. Trimming removed 7 bases from V and 0 bases from J; junction bases left unmatched: 12. For the CDR3, the DNA is TGCGCCAGCGCTTGGGGACAGAAAAGGGCTAACTATGGCTACACCTTC. Translating it yields CASAWGQKRANYGYTF.

This clonotype was seen repeatedly, ten times or more. CDR3 nucleotides: TGCAGTGCTAGACGGAGGGGCGAAAATCAGCCCCAGCATTTT. Translated, it gives CSARRRGENQPQHF. This chain links TRBV20-1 with TRBJ1-5, with D possibly being TRBD1 (5 bases). The CDR3 contains 14 residues. Trimming cost V 2 bases and J 4 bases, with 12 bases left between them. Looked up from germline, CDR1 is DFQATT and CDR2 is SNEGSKA (reference sequence).

This clonotype was seen many times. The chain uses TRBV5-1 and TRBJ1-3; weak D call: TRBD1 (5 bases). CDR1 and CDR2 (germline): SGHRS, YFSETQ. The CDR3 runs to 14 residues. The V end lost 0 bases, the J end lost 3 bases, and 7 bases lay between the germline ends. The CDR3 protein is CASSLGQIGNTIYF. The CDR3, as DNA: TGCGCCAGCAGCTTGGGACAGATTGGAAACACCATATATTTT.

Notes on this clonotype: It may be a read error: a sequence one base away is much more abundant. V gene TRBV4-1 combines with J gene TRBJ1-4, with a tentative D call TRBD1 (5 bases). The CDR3 consists of 15 residues. CDR1 and CDR2 (germline): MGHRA, YSYEKL. The DNA for the CDR3 is TGCGCCAGCAGCCAAGATCTAAGGGGCGGAGAAAGACTGTTTTTT. Translating it yields CASSQDLRGGERLFF.